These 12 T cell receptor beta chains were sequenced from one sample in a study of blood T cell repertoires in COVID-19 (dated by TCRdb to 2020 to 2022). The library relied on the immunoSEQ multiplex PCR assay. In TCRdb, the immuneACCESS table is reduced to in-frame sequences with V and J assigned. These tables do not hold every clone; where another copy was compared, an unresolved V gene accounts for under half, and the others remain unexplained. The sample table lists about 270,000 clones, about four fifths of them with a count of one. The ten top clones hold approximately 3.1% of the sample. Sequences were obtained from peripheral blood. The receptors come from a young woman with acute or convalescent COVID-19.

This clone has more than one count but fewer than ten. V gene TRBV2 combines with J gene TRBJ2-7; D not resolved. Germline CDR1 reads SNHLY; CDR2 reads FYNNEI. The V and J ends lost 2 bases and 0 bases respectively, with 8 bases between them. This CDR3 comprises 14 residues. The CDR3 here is CASSETVSSYEQYF. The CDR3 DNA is TGTGCCAGCAGTGAAACCGTCAGCTCCTACGAGCAGTACTTC.

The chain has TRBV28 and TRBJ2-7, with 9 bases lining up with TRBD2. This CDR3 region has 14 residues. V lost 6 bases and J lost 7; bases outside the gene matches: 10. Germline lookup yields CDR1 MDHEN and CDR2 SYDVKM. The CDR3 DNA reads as TGTGCCAGCAGGGTGGGGCTAGCGGGGCGGGAGCAGTACTTC. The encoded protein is CASRVGLAGREQYF.

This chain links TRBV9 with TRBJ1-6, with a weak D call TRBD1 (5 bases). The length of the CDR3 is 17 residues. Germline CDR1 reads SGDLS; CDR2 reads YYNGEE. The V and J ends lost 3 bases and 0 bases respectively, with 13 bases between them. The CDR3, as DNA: TGTGCCAGCAGCGACCGGGACGGGAGCTCCTATAATTCACCCCTCCACTTT. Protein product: CASSDRDGSSYNSPLHF.

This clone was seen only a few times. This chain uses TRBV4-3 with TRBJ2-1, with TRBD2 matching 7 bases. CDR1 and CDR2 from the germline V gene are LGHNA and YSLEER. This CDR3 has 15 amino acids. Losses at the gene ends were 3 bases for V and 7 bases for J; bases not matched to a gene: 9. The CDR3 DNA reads TGCGCCAGCAGCCATCAGATTATAGCGGGTAATGAGCAGTTCTTC. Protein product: CASSHQIIAGNEQFF.

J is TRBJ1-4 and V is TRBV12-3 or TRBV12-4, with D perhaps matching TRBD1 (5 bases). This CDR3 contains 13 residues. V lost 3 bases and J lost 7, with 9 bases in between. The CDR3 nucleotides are TGTGCCAGCAGTTTTGCGGGGGTTGAAAAACTGTTTTTT. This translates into CASSFAGVEKLFF.

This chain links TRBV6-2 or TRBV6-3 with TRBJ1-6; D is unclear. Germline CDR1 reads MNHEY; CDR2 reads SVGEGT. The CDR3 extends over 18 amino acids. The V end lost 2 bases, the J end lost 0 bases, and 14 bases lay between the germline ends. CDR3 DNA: TGTGCCAGCAGTTACCTGGACTGGGAAAGCTCCTATAATTCACCCCTCCACTTT. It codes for CASSYLDWESSYNSPLHF.

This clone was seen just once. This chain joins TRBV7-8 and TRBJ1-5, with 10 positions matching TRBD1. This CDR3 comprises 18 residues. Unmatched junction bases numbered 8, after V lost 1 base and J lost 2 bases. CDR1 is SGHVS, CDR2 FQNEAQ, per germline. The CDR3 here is CASSLGETGGAGNQPQHF. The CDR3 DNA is TGTGCCAGCAGCTTAGGCGAGACAGGGGGCGCGGGCAATCAGCCCCAGCATTTT. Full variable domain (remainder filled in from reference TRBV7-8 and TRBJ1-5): GAGVSQSPRYKVAKRGQDVALRCDPISGHVSLFWYQQALGQGPEFLTYFQNEAQLDKSGLPSDRFFAERPEGSVSTLKIQRTQQEDSAVYLCASSLGETGGAGNQPQHFGDGTRLSIL.

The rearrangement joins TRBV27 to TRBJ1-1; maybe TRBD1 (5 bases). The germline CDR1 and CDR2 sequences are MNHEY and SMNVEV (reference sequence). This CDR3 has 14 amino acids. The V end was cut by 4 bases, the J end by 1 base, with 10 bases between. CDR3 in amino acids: CASSWSGQNTEAFF. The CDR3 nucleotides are TGTGCCAGCAGTTGGTCAGGACAGAACACTGAAGCTTTCTTT.

CDR3 amino acids: CASRRTGTDTQYF. The CDR3 DNA reads TGTGCCAGCAGACGGACAGGCACAGATACGCAGTATTTT. The chain uses TRBV11-3 and TRBJ2-3; TRBD1 is a possible D gene (6 bases). CDR3 size: 13 residues. Trimming removed 6 bases from V and 1 base from J, with 8 bases in between. Per germline, CDR1 SGHNT and CDR2 YENEEA. The full variable domain, rest sourced from reference TRBV11-3 and TRBJ2-3, is EAGVVQSPRYKIIEKKQPVAFWCNPISGHNTLYWYLQNLGQGPELLIRYENEEAVDDSQLPKDRFSAERLKGVDSTLKIQPAELGDSAVYLCASRRTGTDTQYFGPGTRLTVL.

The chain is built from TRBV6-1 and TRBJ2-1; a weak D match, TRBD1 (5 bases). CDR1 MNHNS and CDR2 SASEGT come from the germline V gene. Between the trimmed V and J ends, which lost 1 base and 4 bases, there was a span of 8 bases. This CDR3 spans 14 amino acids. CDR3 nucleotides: TGTGCCAGCAGTGAAGTCGCAGGGTACAATGAGCAGTTCTTC. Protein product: CASSEVAGYNEQFF.

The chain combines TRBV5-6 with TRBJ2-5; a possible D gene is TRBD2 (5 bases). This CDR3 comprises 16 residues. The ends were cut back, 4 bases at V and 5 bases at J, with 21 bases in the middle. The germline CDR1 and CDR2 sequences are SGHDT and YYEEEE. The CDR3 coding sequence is TGTGCCAGCAGCGGAGAGGGAGAGTTCATCCCCGAGACCCAGTACTTC. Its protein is CASSGEGEFIPETQYF.

The CDR3 sequence is CASSGIQGDYGYTF. Written as DNA, the CDR3 is TGTGCCAGCAGTGGAATCCAGGGGGACTATGGCTACACCTTC. The chain employs TRBV25-1 and TRBJ1-2; the match to TRBD1 covers 7 bases. The CDR3 sequence is 14 residues long. V shed 4 bases, J shed 3 bases, and the junction held 5 bases outside the gene matches. CDR1 MGHDK and CDR2 SYGVNS come from the germline V gene.